This TCR beta chain was sequenced in a study of shared clonotypes between healthy human individuals. The material for each subset, its genomic DNA, was split evenly across several immunoSEQ plates. The protocol was immunoSEQ multiplex PCR, while the TCRdb copy is restricted to in-frame clones and leaves out a portion. The sample holds about 710,000 clones, roughly 72% seen once. Trimming cost V 0 bases and J 5 bases; bases outside gene matches: 3. Germline V gene lookup returns CDR1 SEHNR and CDR2 FQNEAQ (reference sequence). This CDR3 is 15 amino acids long. Sequenced sample: memory CD4+ T cells sorted from blood. Subset denoted: CD45RA-negative fraction. V gene TRBV7-9 combines with J gene TRBJ1-1; 10 bases agree with TRBD1. The sequence derives from a woman aged 25 to 39 in good health. The CDR3 loop reads CASSLATGGRTEAFF. The CDR3 DNA follows: TGTGCCAGCAGCTTAGCGACAGGGGGCAGGACTGAAGCTTTCTTT.